This entry is about one T cell receptor (beta chain). What this receptor recognizes is not known. One base away there is no much larger clone; base qualities are not given. Using the deep immunoSEQ assay, TCR CDR3 regions were amplified from genomic DNA by multiplex PCR. For each cell subset, the extracted genomic DNA was distributed evenly across all wells of several immunoSEQ 96-well plates, and each plate served as one replicate. For sorted subsets, each replicate PCR was loaded with approximately 200 ng genomic DNA, equivalent to about 33,000 T cell genomes. Purified libraries were measured with a Qubit 3.0 fluorometer, size-checked on a Bioanalyzer 2100, and measured again with the KAPA Library Quantification kit. Every immunoSEQ 96-well plate was sequenced on a separate single-read 150-cycle Illumina NextSeq 550 flow cell. The paper's processing steps were these. Because only junctional sequences without quality scores were contained in the immunoSEQ output, filtering matching that applied to full-length reads could not be performed. Sequences were annotated with PyIR, a Python wrapper for IgBLAST v1.9, and V/J genes and CDR3 were assigned using IMGT germline references. Reads were filtered out if the reads had weak V/J assignments (E-value above 1e-6), no CDR3, stop codons, out-of-frame junctions, or ambiguous translated residues. A V3J clonotype was defined by an identical inferred V gene, J gene, and CDR3 amino acid sequence. The percentage overlap between two repertoires was calculated by dividing the number of shared unique clonotypes by the size of the smaller repertoire. Richness of each repertoire was evaluated using RTK rarefaction, the Chao1 estimator, and Recon v2.1 estimates of unobserved clonotypes. Generation probabilities were computed with OLGA for all TCRbeta clonotypes obtained by the gDNA method from several donors. Imported from immuneACCESS, the table was reduced by TCRdb to in-frame sequences with V and J called. These copies leave out some clones; in studies compared against another copy, an unresolved V gene accounts for under half, and the cause of the remainder is not known. Clonal size and the V and J genes are those of that table, whereas D and trimming came from the DNA. This sample comprises about 820,000 clones, 80% to 95% of them detected only once. Together, the top ten hold more than 20% of the sample.

The CDR3 measures 16 amino acids from cysteine to phenylalanine. Only CDR3 DNA is held: 48 bases, read in frame from base 1. From V the trimming removes 2 bases and from J it removes 0 bases, while the gene matches leave 5 bases of the junction unaccounted for. CDR1 and CDR2 are drawn from the germline V gene: MNHNS, SASEGT. This sample was taken from a study of shared clonotypes between healthy human individuals (dated by TCRdb to the early 2020s). At the level of the whole study: The cohort included a few men and a couple of women between 18 and 49 years of age. For each donor, CD4 naive and CD4 memory were each given three plates, CD8 naive was given two plates, and CD8 memory was given one plate. Per donor, leukapheresis produced somewhere between about 0.85 and 9.5 billion PBMCs. To estimate repertoire size and how much clonotypes are shared between individuals, the study performed deep sequencing of blood TCR repertoires from roughly five healthy adults. To increase sequencing depth and limit assay-specific biases, different laboratories used diverse techniques to prepare libraries and sequence TCR repertoires. What the work shows at the level of the full study, not this receptor alone: Only blood was sampled, and tissue TCR repertoires likely differ from those in blood. Because the study included a small number of donors, the genetic and exposure-history diversity represented was limited. Compared with non-shared clonotypes, clonotypes shared by all four sorted-subset donors had higher generation probabilities. Rarefaction of sorted-subset datasets indicated incomplete sequencing despite the large sequencing depth. Pairwise subsampling led to the expectation that sequencing depth would affect the degree of clonotype sharing among donors. Larger estimated clonotype richness was generally found for naive subsets than for memory subsets. When several donors were compared, the shared fraction of clonotypes was 5% to 6.5% for naive CD4, roughly 3.4% for naive CD8, more than 2% for memory CD4, and roughly 0.4% for memory CD8.

For the CD8 naive samples, CD45RO-negative cells were positively selected for CCR7, yielding a CD45RA+CCR7+ population from which TemRA cells were excluded. Healthy HIV-negative adults with no recently reported acute infections or vaccinations were included as donors. Only Caucasian adults living in Nashville, Tennessee, USA were represented among the donors. Blood was obtained by leukapheresis, after which PBMCs were separated by Ficoll-Histopaque density gradient centrifugation and cryopreserved in liquid nitrogen vapor phase. Analytical flow cytometry was used to check the purity and quantity of each magnetically sorted T cell population. From each sorted fraction, genomic DNA was isolated and quantified by UV absorbance on a Nanodrop 2000c.

Sample: naive CD8+ T cells sorted from blood. The cell subset or site label on this specimen signifies: CD45RA+CCR7+. This clonotype originated in a man in his thirties or forties in good health. The sequence joins TRBV6-1 to TRBJ2-7; 9 middle bases align to TRBD2. The nucleotide sequence reads TGTGCCAGCAGTGAAAGACTAGCGGTTAGCTCCTACGAGCAGTACTTC. Its product reads: CASSERLAVSSYEQYF.